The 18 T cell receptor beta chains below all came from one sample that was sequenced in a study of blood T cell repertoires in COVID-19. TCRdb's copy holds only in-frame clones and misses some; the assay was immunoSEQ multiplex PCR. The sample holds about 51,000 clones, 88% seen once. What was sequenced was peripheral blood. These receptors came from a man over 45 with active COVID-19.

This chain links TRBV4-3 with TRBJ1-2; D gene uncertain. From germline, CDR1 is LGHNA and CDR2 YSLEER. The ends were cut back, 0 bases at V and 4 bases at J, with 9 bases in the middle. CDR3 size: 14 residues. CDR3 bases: TGCGCCAGCAGCCAAGATGGCCGCCCCTATGGCTACACCTTC. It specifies CASSQDGRPYGYTF.

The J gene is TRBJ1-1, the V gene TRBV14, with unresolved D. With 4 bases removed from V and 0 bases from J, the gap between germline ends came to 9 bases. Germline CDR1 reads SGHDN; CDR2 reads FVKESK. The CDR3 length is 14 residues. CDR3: CASSRAGMNTEAFF. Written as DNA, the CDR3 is TGTGCCAGCAGCCGAGCCGGGATGAACACTGAAGCTTTCTTT.

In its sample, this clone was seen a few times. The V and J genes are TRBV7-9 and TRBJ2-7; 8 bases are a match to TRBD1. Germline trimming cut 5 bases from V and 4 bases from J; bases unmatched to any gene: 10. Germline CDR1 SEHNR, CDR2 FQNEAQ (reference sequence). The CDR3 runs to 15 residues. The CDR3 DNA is TGTGCCAGCAGCCTTGGGCAGGGGGCTATATACGAGCAGTACGTC. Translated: CASSLGQGAIYEQYV.

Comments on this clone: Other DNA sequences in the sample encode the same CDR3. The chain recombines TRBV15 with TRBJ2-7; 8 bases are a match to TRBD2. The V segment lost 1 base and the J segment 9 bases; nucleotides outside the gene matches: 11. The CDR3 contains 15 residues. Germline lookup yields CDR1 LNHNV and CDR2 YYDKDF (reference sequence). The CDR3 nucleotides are TGTGCCACCAGCAGAGGAACTAGCGGAAGCCCTGGGCAGTACGTC. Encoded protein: CATSRGTSGSPGQYV.

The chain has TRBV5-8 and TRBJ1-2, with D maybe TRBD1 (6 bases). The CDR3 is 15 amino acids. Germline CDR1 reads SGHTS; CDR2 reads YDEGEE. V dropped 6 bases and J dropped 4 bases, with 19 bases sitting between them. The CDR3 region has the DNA TGTGCCAGCACCTCCCTCCCGGGACAAGCCTATGGCTACACCTTC. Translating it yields CASTSLPGQAYGYTF.

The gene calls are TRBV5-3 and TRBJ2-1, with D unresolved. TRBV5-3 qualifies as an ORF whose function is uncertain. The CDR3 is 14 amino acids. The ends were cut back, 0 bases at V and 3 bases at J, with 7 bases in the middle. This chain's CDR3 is CARSLGTFYNEQFF. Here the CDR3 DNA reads TGTGCCAGAAGCTTGGGAACTTTCTACAATGAGCAGTTCTTC.

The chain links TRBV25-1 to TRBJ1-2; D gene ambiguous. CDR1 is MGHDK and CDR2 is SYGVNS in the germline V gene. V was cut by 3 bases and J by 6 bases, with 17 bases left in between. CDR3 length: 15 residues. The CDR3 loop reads CASSDPGSQVNGYTF. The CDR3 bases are TGTGCCAGCAGTGACCCGGGAAGTCAGGTGAATGGCTACACCTTC.

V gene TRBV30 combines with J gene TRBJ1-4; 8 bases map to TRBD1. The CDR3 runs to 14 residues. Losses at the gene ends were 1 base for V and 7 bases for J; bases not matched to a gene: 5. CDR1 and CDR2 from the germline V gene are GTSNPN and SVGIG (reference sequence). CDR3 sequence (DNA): TGTGCCTGGAGTGACGGCAGGGGGCCTGAAAAACTGTTTTTT. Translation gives CAWSDGRGPEKLFF.

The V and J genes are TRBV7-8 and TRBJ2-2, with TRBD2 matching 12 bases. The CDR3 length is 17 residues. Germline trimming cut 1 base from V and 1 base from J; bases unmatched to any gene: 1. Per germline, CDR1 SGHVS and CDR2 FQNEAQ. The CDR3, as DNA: TGTGCCAGCAGCTTAGGGACTAGCGGGATGAACACCGGGGAGCTGTTTTTT. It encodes CASSLGTSGMNTGELFF.

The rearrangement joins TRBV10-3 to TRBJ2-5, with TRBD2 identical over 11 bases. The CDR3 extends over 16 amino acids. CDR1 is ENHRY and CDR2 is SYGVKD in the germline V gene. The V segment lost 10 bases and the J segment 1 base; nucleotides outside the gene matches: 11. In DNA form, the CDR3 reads TGTGCCACCGAGAGGGGGGGGACTAGCGGCCAAGAGACCCAGTACTTC. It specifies CATERGGTSGQETQYF.

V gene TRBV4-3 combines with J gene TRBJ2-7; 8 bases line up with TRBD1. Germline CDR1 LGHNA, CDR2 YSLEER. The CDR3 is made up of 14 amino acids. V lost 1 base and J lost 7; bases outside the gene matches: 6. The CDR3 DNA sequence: TGCGCCAGCAGCCAAGGCCAGGGGGCGTGGGAGCAGTACTTC. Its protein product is CASSQGQGAWEQYF.

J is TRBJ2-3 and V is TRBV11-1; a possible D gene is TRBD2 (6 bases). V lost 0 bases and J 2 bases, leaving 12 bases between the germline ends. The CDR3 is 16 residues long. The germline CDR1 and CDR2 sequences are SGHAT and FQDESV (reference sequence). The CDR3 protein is CASSLAGGATTDTQYF. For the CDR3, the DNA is TGTGCCAGCAGCTTAGCTGGCGGGGCGACCACAGATACGCAGTATTTT.

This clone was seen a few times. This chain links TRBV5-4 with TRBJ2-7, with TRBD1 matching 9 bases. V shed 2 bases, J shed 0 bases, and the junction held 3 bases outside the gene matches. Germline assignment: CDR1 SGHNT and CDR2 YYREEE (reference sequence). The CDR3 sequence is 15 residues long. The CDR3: CASSFGTGLSYEQYF. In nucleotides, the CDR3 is TGTGCCAGCAGCTTCGGGACAGGGCTCTCCTACGAGCAGTACTTC.

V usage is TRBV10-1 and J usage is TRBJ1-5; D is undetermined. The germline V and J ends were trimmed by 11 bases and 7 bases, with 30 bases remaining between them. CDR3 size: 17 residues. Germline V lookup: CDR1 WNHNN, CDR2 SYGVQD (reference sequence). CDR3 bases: TGCGCCTCCCTCCCCAACGAGCCGGAGGTGGGTTCGCAGCCCCAGCATTTT. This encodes CASLPNEPEVGSQPQHF.

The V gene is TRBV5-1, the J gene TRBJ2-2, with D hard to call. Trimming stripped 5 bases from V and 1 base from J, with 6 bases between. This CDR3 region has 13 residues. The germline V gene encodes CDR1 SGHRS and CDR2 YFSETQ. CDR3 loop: CASSRGNTGELFF. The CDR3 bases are TGCGCCAGCAGTCGAGGGAACACCGGGGAGCTGTTTTTT.

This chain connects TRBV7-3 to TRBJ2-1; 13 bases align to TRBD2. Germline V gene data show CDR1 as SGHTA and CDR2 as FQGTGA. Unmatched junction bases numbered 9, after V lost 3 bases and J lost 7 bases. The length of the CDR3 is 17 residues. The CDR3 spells CASSLAWTSGSGNEQFF. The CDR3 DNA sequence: TGTGCCAGCAGCTTGGCCTGGACTAGCGGGAGTGGTAATGAGCAGTTCTTC.

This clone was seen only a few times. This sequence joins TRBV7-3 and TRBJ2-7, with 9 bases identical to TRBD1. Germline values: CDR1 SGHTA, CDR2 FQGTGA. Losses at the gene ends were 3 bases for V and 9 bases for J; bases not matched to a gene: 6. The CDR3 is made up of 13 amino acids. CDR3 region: CASSFSDRGPQYF. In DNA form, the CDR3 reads TGTGCCAGCAGCTTCTCGGACAGGGGACCGCAGTACTTC.

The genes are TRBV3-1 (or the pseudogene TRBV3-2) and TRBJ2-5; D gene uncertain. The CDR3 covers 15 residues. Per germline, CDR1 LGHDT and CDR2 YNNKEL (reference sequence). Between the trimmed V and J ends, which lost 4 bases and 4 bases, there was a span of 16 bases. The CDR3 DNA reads TGTGCCAGCAGCCCCCCTCTACCCTTACGAGAGACCCAGTACTTC. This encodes CASSPPLPLRETQYF.